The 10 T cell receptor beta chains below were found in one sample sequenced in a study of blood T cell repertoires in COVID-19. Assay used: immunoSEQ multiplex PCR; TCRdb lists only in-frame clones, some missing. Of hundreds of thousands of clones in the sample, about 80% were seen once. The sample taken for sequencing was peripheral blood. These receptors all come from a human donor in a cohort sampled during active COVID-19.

CDR3 amino acids: CASSGGNRGGETQYF. CDR3 sequence (DNA): TGTGCCAGCAGTGGGGGTAACAGGGGTGGCGAGACCCAGTACTTC. The chain carries TRBV2 and TRBJ2-5; TRBD1 matches 7 bases. The junction had 10 bases not matched to a gene; V was cut back by 4 bases and J by 5 bases. There are 15 residues in the CDR3. CDR1 and CDR2 from the germline V gene are SNHLY and FYNNEI. Full variable domain (outside the CDR3, taken from reference TRBV2 and TRBJ2-5): EPEVTQTPSHQVTQMGQEVILRCVPISNHLYFYWYRQILGQKVEFLVSFYNNEISEKSEIFDDQFSVERPDGSNFTLKIRSTKLEDSAMYFCASSGGNRGGETQYFGPGTRLLVL.

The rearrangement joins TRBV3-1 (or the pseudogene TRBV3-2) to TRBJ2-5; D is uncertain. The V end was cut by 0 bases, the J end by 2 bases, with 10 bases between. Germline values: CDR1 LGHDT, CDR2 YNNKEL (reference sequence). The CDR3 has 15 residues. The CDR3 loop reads CASSQDPGSQETQYF. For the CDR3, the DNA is TGTGCCAGCAGCCAAGATCCCGGGTCTCAAGAGACCCAGTACTTC.

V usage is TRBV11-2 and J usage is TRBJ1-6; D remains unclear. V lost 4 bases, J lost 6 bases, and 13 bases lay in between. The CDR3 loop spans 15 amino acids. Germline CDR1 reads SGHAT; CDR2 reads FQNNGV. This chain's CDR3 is CASSSSVGVNSPLHF. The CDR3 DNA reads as TGTGCCAGCAGCTCTTCGGTGGGCGTTAATTCACCCCTCCACTTT.

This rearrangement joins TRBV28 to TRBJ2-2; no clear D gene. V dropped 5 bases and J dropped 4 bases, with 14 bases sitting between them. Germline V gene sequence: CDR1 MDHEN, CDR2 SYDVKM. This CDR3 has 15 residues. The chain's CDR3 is CASSLYAPLTGELFF. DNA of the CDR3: TGTGCCAGCAGTCTCTACGCGCCGCTCACCGGGGAGCTGTTTTTT.

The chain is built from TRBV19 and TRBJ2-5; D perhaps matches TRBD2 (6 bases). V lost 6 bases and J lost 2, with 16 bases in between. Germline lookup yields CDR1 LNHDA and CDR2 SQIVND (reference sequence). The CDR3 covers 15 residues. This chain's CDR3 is CASSRVSGRQETQYF. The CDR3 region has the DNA TGTGCCAGTAGCCGGGTTAGCGGACGACAAGAGACCCAGTACTTC.

The CDR3 bases are TGTGCCAGCAGCTTGGTTCGGGGCTACGAGCAGTACTTC. The encoded protein is CASSLVRGYEQYF. The chain carries TRBV5-5 and TRBJ2-7, with D perhaps matching TRBD2 (5 bases). This CDR3 comprises 13 residues. Trimming stripped 0 bases from V and 3 bases from J, with 7 bases between. The germline V gene encodes CDR1 SGHKS and CDR2 YYEKEE (reference sequence).

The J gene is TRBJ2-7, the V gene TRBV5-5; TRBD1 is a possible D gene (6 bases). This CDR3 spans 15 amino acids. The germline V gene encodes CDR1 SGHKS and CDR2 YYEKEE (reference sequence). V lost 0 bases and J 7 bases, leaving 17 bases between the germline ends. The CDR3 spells CASSLAGFPRGEQYF. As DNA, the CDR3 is TGTGCCAGCAGCTTGGCTGGATTCCCGAGGGGGGAGCAGTACTTC.

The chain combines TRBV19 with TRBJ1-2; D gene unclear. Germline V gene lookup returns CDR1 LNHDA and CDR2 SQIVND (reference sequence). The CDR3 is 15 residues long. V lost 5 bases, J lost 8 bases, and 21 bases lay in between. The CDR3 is CASSLSGLAYGGYTF. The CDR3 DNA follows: TGTGCCAGTAGTCTTTCCGGGCTAGCTTATGGAGGCTACACCTTC.

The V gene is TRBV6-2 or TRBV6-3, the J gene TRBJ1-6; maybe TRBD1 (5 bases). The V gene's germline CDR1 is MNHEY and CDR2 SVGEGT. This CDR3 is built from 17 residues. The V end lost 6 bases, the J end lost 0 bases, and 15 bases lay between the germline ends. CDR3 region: CASSTSRQTSYNSPLHF. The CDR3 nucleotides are TGTGCCAGCAGCACATCCCGACAGACCTCCTATAATTCACCCCTCCACTTT.

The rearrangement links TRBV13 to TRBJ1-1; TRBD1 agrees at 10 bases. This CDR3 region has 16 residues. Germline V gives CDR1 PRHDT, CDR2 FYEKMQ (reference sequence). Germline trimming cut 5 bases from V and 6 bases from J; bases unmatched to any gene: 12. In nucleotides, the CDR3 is TGTGCCAGCAGCCTCTCGGGACAGGGGTCTTTAGCTGAAGCTTTCTTT. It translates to CASSLSGQGSLAEAFF.